The rows below give T cell receptor beta chains drawn from one sample of a study of cytomegalovirus exposure and HLA in healthy donors. The method was immunoSEQ multiplex PCR; TCRdb's version includes in-frame clones alone and lacks a portion of them. There are around 140,000 clones in the sample, with 1.5% to 1.9% held by the top ten. The material sequenced was PBMCs. Receptor source: a woman in her thirties or forties in good health and CMV-seronegative. The CDR3 runs from the conserved cysteine through the conserved F or W. Fields, in order: V gene, J gene, D gene, CDR3 protein, CDR3 DNA. A D gene is named only where the DNA matches it firmly.

>TRBV11-1|TRBJ1-2|-
CASSLKSGGIYGYTF
TGTGCCAGCAGCTTAAAGTCTGGAGGGATCTATGGCTACACCTTC
>TRBV29-1|TRBJ1-1|-
CSVYLALNTEAFF
TGCAGCGTTTATTTGGCCTTGAACACTGAAGCTTTCTTT
>TRBV9|TRBJ2-1|TRBD1
CASSVGQGHGYNEQFF
TGTGCCAGCAGCGTAGGACAGGGACATGGCTACAATGAGCAGTTCTTC
>TRBV7-3|TRBJ2-3|TRBD2
CASSSLAGGNTDTQYF
TGTGCCAGCAGCTCACTAGCGGGGGGCAACACAGATACGCAGTATTTT
>TRBV5-8|TRBJ1-2|-
CASSLVGGDGYTF
TGTGCCAGCAGCTTGGTGGGGGGAGATGGCTACACCTTC
>TRBV12-2|TRBJ1-2|-
CASRLEPGQGAYGYTF
TGTGCAAGTCGCTTAGAGCCGGGACAGGGGGCCTATGGCTACACCTTC
>TRBV10-3|TRBJ1-2|TRBD1
CAIRKTGERTDYTF
TGTGCCATCAGAAAAACAGGGGAACGGACAGACTACACCTTC
>TRBV11-3|TRBJ2-5|-
CASSVYRDGRTETQYF
TGTGCCAGCAGCGTTTACAGGGATGGCAGAACGGAGACCCAGTACTTC
>TRBV5-4|TRBJ2-2|-
CASTQGPLTNTGELFF
TGTGCCAGCACACAGGGCCCCCTGACGAACACCGGGGAGCTGTTTTTT
>TRBV7-3|TRBJ2-3|TRBD1
CASSESRDRGPDTQYF
TGTGCCAGCAGCGAAAGCCGGGACAGGGGCCCTGATACGCAGTATTTT
>TRBV7-7|TRBJ2-7|-
CASSQGGGEQYF
TGTGCTAGCAGTCAGGGAGGTGGCGAGCAGTACTTC
>TRBV2|TRBJ1-5|TRBD1
CASSLGQGQEPQHF
TGTGCCAGCAGTTTAGGACAGGGCCAAGAGCCCCAGCATTTT
>TRBV15|TRBJ2-3|-
CATSRASSGTDTQYF
TGTGCCACCAGCAGGGCTAGCTCGGGCACAGATACGCAGTATTTT
>TRBV4-2|TRBJ1-3|-
CASSIRDMGGSGNTIYF
TGTGCCAGCAGCATCAGGGATATGGGGGGCTCTGGAAACACCATATATTTT
>TRBV5-4|TRBJ1-1|-
CASSEDSPSPQAFF
TGTGCCAGCAGCGAGGATTCGCCGTCCCCTCAAGCTTTCTTT
>TRBV4-3|TRBJ1-3|-
CASSQGLGQGNTIYF
TGCGCCAGCAGCCAAGGTCTGGGGCAAGGAAACACCATATATTTT
>TRBV20-1|TRBJ1-6|-
CSARAGSPLHF
TGCAGTGCTAGGGCAGGTTCACCCCTCCACTTT
>TRBV2|TRBJ1-1|TRBD1
CASSAYRDRLNTEAFF
TGTGCCAGCAGTGCCTATAGGGACAGGTTGAACACTGAAGCTTTCTTT
>TRBV5-4|TRBJ2-2|TRBD2
CASSPGLAGDTGELFF
TGTGCCAGCAGCCCGGGACTAGCGGGGGACACCGGGGAGCTGTTTTTT
>TRBV11-2|TRBJ1-5|-
CASSLSRGGQPQHF
TGTGCCAGCAGCTTAAGCAGGGGAGGGCAGCCCCAGCATTTT